The TCR beta chain described here comes from a study of blood T cell repertoires in COVID-19 (dated by TCRdb to about 2020). Concerning the study at large: Samples from collaborators originated in the United States, Italy and Spain and spanned both the acute and convalescent phases of COVID-19. The samples were drawn from two sources: the first 160 participants of the ongoing ImmuneRACE study, and about 1,300 subjects contributed by 6 global collaborators. The material from the prospective study consisted of cDNA or gDNA derived from T cells, B-cell-depleted T cells, or PBMCs. A freely available public database, intended as a resource for researchers studying the immune response to SARS-CoV-2, is where the repertoires were released. Where HLA class I and class II types were available, the types were taken from metadata supplied by the sample provider, not from assay-based typing. A de-identified subject ID, COVID-19 status, age in years and sex were almost always included in the sample metadata. Subjects who had been exposed to COVID-19, were actively infected with it, or had recovered from it provided the deeply sampled blood TCRbeta repertoires that made up the dataset. The investigation overall reported the following: How much clinical and demographic metadata was included differed by source and by participant, and the metadata was provided uncurated.

A second Seattle source provided samples from volunteer blood donors who had recovered from COVID-19. The collaborating institutions used their own protocols to collect whole blood in K2EDTA tubes. For TCRbeta analysis, collaborators shipped samples in one of three forms: frozen whole blood, isolated PBMCs, or DNA extracted from either of those sample types. Notes on this clone: Its antigen has not been determined. One base away there is no much larger clone; base qualities are not given.

The immunoSEQ Assay, a bias-controlled multiplex PCR, was used to amplify TCRbeta CDR3 regions from genomic DNA. The paper's processing steps were these. Within the assay, amplification of reference gene primers was used to estimate how many nucleated cells each sample contained. To quantify the absolute abundance of each unique TCRbeta CDR3 rearrangement, sequence reads were collapsed and filtered. For each sample, productive Simpson clonality was calculated by taking the square root of Simpson's diversity index across productive rearrangements. The source is immuneACCESS, and TCRdb retained only in-frame sequences with V and J called. Part of the clones is not carried over; for the studies checked, unresolved V genes explain less than half of this, and the remainder is unexplained. For V, J and clone size, that table is used; D and trimming come from the DNA. A total of about 190,000 clones appear in this sample, approximately 79% of them only once. Clones ranked in the top ten supply about 13% of the sample.

Via the germline V gene (reference sequence), CDR1 is LNHDA and CDR2 SQIVND. V sheds 1 base and J sheds 5 bases, leaving 27 bases between their ends. Counted from cysteine to phenylalanine, this CDR3 has 20 amino acids. CDR3 DNA only is kept here, 60 bases in frame from base 1. The source of this sequence is a man in his forties or fifties who had recovered from COVID-19. Sequenced: peripheral blood. The rearrangement joined TRBV19 to TRBJ1-5; the D gene lacks a confident call. The DNA reads TGTGCCAGTAGTATAGGGGAGTGCCGACTAGTACTATACTTCGATCAGCCCCAGCATTTT. It translates as CASSIGECRLVLYFDQPQHF. Beyond the CDR3, the reference TRBV19 and TRBJ1-5 genes provide the residues; the full variable domain reads: DGGITQSPKYLFRKEGQNVTLSCEQNLNHDAMYWYRQDPGQGLRLIYYSQIVNDFQKGDIAEGYSVSREKKESFPLTVTSAQKNPTAFYLCASSIGECRLVLYFDQPQHFGDGTRLSIL.